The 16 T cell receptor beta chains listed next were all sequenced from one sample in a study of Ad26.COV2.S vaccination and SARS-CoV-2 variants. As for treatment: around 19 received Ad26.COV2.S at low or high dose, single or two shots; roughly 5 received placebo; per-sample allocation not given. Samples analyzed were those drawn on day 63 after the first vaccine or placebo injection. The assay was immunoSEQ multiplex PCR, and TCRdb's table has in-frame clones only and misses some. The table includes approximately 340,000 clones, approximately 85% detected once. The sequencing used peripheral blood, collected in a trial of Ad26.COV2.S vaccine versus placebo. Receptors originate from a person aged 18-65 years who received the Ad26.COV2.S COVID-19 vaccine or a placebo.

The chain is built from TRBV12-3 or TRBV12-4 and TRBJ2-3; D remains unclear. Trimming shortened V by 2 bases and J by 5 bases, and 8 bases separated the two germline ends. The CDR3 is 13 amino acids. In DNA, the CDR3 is TGTGCCAGCAGTTTATCTTCCATAGATACGCAGTATTTT. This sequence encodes CASSLSSIDTQYF.

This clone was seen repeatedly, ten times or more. CDR3 region: CASSYHPQTGDYEQYF. The CDR3 nucleotides are TGTGCCAGCAGTTACCACCCTCAGACAGGGGACTACGAGCAGTACTTC. The chain is built from TRBV6-6 and TRBJ2-7; TRBD1 matches 8 bases. The CDR3 is 16 residues long. The V and J ends lost 2 bases and 3 bases, in that order; junction bases with no gene match: 9. Per the germline V gene, CDR1 is MNHNY and CDR2 is SVGAGI (reference sequence).

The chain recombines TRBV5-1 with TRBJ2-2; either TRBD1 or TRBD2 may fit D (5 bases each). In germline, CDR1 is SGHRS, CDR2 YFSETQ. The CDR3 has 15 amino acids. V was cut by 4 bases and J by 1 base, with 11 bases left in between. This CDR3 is CASSPYGGNTGELFF. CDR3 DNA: TGCGCCAGCAGCCCCTATGGGGGGAACACCGGGGAGCTGTTTTTT.

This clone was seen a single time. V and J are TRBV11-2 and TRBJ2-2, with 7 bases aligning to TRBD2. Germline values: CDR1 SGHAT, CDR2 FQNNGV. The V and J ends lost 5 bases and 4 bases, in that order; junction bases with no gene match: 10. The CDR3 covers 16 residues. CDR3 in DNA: TGTGCCAGCAGCCAGGGTGGCGGGGGACCCACCGGGGAGCTGTTTTTT. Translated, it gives CASSQGGGGPTGELFF.

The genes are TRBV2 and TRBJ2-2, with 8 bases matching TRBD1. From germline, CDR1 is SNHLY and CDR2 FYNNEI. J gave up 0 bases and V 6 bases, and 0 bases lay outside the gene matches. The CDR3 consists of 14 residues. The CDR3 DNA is TGTGCCAGCAGGACAGGGGCGAACACCGGGGAGCTGTTTTTT. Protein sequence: CASRTGANTGELFF.

The CDR3: CASSSSGGPYEQYF. The CDR3 region has the DNA TGTGCCAGCAGCTCTAGCGGGGGCCCCTACGAGCAGTACTTC. The chain carries TRBV7-8 and TRBJ2-7; TRBD2 aligns across 10 bases. The germline V gene has CDR1 SGHVS and CDR2 FQNEAQ. The CDR3 loop spans 14 amino acids. Trimming took 4 bases from V and 2 from J; bases not matched to a gene: 2.

The CDR3 is CASSEGQPAETQYF. The CDR3 DNA is TGCGCCAGCAGCGAGGGACAGCCCGCGGAGACCCAGTACTTC. The gene calls are TRBV5-1 and TRBJ2-5, with TRBD1 matching over 7 bases. The CDR3 extends over 14 amino acids. The germline V gene has CDR1 SGHRS and CDR2 YFSETQ. V was clipped by 4 bases and J by 5 bases; unmatched bases: 8.

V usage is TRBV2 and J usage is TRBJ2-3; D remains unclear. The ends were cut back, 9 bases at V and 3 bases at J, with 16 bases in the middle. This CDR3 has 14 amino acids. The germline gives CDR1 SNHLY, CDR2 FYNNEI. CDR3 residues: CASKLTYPTDTQYF. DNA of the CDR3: TGTGCCAGTAAACTTACGTACCCTACAGATACGCAGTATTTT.

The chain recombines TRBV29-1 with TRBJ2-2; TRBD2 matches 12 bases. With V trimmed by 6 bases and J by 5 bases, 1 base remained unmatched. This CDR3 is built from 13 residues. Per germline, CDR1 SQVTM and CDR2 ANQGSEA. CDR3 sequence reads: CSVTSGGTGELFF. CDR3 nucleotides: TGCAGCGTGACTAGCGGGGGAACCGGGGAGCTGTTTTTT.

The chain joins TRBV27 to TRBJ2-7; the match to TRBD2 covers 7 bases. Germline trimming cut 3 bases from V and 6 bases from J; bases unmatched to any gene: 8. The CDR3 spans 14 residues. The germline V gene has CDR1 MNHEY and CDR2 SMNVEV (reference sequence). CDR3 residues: CASSFLGGGSEQYF. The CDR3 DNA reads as TGTGCCAGCAGTTTCCTTGGGGGGGGATCCGAGCAGTACTTC.

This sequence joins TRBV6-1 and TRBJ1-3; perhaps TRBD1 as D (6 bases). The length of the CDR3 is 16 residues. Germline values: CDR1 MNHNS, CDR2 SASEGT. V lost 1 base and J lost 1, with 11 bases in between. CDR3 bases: TGTGCCAGCAGTGAAGGTCCAGGGGTTTCTGGAAACACCATATATTTT. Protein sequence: CASSEGPGVSGNTIYF.

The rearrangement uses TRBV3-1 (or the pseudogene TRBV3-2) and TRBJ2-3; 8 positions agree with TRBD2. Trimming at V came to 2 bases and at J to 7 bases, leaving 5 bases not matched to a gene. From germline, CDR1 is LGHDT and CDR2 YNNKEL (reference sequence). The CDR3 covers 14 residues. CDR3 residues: CASSQKGGGNTQYF. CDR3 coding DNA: TGTGCCAGCAGCCAAAAAGGCGGGGGGAATACGCAGTATTTT.

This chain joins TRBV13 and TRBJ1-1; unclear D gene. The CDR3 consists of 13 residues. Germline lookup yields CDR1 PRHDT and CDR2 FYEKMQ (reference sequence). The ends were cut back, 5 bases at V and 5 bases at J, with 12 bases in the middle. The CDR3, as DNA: TGTGCCAGCAGCACCCAACCGGGTACTGAAGCTTTCTTT. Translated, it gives CASSTQPGTEAFF.

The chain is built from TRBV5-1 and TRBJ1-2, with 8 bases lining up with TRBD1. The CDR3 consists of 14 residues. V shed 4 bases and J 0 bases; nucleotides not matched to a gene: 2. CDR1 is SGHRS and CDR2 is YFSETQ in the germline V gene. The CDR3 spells CASSEGQANYGYTF. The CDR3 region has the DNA TGCGCCAGCAGCGAGGGACAGGCTAACTATGGCTACACCTTC.

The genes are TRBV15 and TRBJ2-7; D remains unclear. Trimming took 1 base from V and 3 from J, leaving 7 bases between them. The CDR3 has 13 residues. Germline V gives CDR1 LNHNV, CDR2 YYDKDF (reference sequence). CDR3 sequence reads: CATSRGANYEQYF. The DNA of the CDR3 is TGTGCCACCAGCAGAGGGGCCAACTACGAGCAGTACTTC.

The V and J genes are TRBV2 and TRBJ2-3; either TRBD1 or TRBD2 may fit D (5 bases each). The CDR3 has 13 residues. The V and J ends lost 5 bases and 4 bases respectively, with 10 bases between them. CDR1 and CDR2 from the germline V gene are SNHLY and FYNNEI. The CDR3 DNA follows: TGTGCCAGCAGTCGGGACCAAGCAGATACGCAGTATTTT. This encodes CASSRDQADTQYF.